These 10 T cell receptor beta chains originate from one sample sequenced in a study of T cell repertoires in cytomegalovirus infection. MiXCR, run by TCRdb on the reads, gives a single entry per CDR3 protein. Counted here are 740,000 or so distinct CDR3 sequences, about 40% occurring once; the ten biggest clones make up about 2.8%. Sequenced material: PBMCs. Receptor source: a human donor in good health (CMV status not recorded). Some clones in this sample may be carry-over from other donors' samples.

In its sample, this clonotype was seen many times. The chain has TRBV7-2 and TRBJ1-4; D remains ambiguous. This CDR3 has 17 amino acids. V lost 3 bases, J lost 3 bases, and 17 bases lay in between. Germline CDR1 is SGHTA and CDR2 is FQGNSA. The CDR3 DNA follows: TGTGCCAGCAGCTTGCGCCCCTTCCGGTCGGCTAATGAAAAACTGTTTTTT. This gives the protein CASSLRPFRSANEKLFF.

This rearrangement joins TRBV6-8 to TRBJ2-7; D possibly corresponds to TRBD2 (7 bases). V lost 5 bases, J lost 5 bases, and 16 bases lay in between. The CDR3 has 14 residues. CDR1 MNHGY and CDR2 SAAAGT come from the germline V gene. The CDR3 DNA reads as TGTGCCAGCAGTAGGGGGGGGGCAAGGGACGAGCAGTACTTC. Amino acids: CASSRGGARDEQYF.

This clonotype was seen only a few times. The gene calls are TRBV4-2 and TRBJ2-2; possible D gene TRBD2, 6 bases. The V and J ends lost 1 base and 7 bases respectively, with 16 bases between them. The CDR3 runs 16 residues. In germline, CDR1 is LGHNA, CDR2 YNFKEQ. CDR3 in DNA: TGTGCCAGCAGCCAAGCTCACGGAGGGCCTGGCGGGGAGCTGTTTTTT. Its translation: CASSQAHGGPGGELFF.

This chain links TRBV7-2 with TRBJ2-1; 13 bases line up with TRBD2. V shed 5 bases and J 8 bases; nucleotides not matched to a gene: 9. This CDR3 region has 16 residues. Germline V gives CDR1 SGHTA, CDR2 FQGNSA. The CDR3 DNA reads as TGTGCCAGCAGCAGCGGACTAGCGGGGGACCGCGATGAGCAGTTCTTC. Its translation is CASSSGLAGDRDEQFF.

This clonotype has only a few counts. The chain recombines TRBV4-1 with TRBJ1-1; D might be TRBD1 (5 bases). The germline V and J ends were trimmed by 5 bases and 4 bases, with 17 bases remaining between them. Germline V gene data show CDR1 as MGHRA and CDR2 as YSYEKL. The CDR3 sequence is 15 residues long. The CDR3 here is CASSKRGAGSTEAFF. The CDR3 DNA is TGCGCCAGCAGCAAAAGAGGCGCAGGGTCCACTGAAGCTTTCTTT.

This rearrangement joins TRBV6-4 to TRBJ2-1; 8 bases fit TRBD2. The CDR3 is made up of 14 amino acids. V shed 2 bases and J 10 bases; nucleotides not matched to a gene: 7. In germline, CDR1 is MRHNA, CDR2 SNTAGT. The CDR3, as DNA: TGTGCCAGCAGTGACGAACTAGCTAGCGGGGAGCAGTTCTTC. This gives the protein CASSDELASGEQFF.

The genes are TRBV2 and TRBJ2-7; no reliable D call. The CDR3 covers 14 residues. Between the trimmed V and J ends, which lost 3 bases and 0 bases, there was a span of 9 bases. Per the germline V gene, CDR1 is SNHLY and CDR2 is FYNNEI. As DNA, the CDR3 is TGTGCCAGCAGTGATGGTAGTAGCTCCTACGAGCAGTACTTC. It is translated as CASSDGSSSYEQYF.

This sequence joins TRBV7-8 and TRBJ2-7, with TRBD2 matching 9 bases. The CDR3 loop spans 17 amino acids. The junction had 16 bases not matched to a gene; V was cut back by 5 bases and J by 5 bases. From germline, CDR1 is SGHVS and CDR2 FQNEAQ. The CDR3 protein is CASSLPGTSRRYHEQYF. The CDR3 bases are TGTGCCAGCAGCCTCCCAGGGACTAGCAGGAGGTATCACGAGCAGTACTTC.

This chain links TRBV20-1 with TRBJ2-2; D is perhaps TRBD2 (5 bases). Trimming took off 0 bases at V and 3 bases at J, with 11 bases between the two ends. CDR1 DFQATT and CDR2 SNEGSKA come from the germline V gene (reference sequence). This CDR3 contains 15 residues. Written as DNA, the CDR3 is TGCAGTGCTAGAGAACCTAGCTTGGACACCGGGGAGCTGTTTTTT. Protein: CSAREPSLDTGELFF.

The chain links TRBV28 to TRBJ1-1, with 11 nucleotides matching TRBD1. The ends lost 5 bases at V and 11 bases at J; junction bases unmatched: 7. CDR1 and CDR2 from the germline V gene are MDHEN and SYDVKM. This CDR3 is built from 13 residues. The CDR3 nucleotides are TGTGCCAGCAGTGGCGGACAGGGGGCGAGTGCTTTCTTT. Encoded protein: CASSGGQGASAFF.